Listed below are T cell receptor beta chains from one sample, sequenced in a study of blood T cell repertoires in COVID-19. Assay used: immunoSEQ multiplex PCR; TCRdb lists only in-frame clones, some missing. In the table there are under 200,000 clones, around four fifths of which are singletons. The specimen was peripheral blood. These receptors originate from an elderly woman with COVID-19, enrolled during active disease. CDR3s include the opening cysteine and the closing phenylalanine or tryptophan. The order of the fields is D gene, J gene, clone size, V gene, CDR3 protein, CDR3 DNA. The D gene is left open where the match is weak. Where a row states a size, it is once, few, many or the class of an expanded clone; other rows omit it.

>.|TRBJ1-3|.|TRBV6-5
CASSTGDSGNTIYF
TGTGCCAGCAGTACGGGGGACTCCGGAAACACCATATATTTT
>.|TRBJ1-1|.|TRBV10-3
CAISERGVHTEAFF
TGTGCCATCAGTGAGCGGGGGGTGCACACTGAAGCTTTCTTT
>.|TRBJ1-4|.|TRBV3-1/TRBV3-2
CASSLGVGGEKLFF
TGTGCCAGCAGCCTCGGGGTGGGAGGTGAAAAACTGTTTTTT
>.|TRBJ2-3|.|TRBV3-1/TRBV3-2
CASSQRGHSTEDTQYF
TGTGCCAGCAGCCAAAGGGGACACTCCACGGAGGATACGCAGTATTTT
>TRBD2|TRBJ2-1|.|TRBV7-2
CASTLAPSGRGSLFF
TGTGCCAGCACCCTTGCGCCTAGCGGGAGGGGGTCTCTGTTCTTC
>.|TRBJ2-5|.|TRBV12-3/TRBV12-4
CASSWVGETQYF
TGTGCCAGCAGTTGGGTGGGCGAGACCCAGTACTTC
>.|TRBJ2-1|.|TRBV21-1
CASSKVQRENNEQFF
TGTGCCAGCAGCAAAGTTCAGCGGGAGAACAATGAGCAGTTCTTC
>TRBD1|TRBJ1-6|.|TRBV6-5
CASSLGQPNSPLHF
TGTGCCAGCAGCCTGGGACAGCCTAATTCACCCCTCCACTTT
>.|TRBJ1-1|.|TRBV19
CASCSWEATEAFF
TGTGCCAGTTGCTCTTGGGAGGCCACTGAAGCTTTCTTT
>.|TRBJ2-4|.|TRBV2
CASTLDKAKNIQYF
TGTGCCAGCACCCTTGACAAGGCCAAAAACATTCAGTACTTC
>.|TRBJ2-3|.|TRBV29-1
CSVAKGDTQYF
TGCAGCGTTGCGAAGGGGGATACGCAGTATTTT
>TRBD1|TRBJ1-6|once|TRBV19
CASSSRTGRDSPLHF
TGTGCCAGTAGTTCCCGGACAGGGCGGGATTCACCCCTCCACTTT
>TRBD1|TRBJ2-7|.|TRBV19
CASSVDRALSQQYF
TGTGCCAGTAGCGTCGACAGGGCCCTAAGCCAGCAGTACTTC
>TRBD2|TRBJ2-5|once|TRBV15
CATSRDRGLAWETQYF
TGTGCCACCAGCAGAGATAGGGGACTAGCTTGGGAGACCCAGTACTTC
>.|TRBJ2-5|.|TRBV29-1
CSVLRAQETQYF
TGCAGCGTTTTGAGGGCCCAAGAGACCCAGTACTTC
>TRBD2|TRBJ2-3|.|TRBV3-1/TRBV3-2
CASSSRGGGTDTQYF
TGTGCCAGCAGCTCCCGCGGGGGAGGCACAGATACGCAGTATTTT
>TRBD2|TRBJ2-5|.|TRBV7-9
CASSITSGGAGETQYF
TGTGCCAGCAGCATCACTAGCGGGGGGGCCGGAGAGACCCAGTACTTC
>TRBD1|TRBJ1-1|once|TRBV14
CASSPDRGRTEAFF
TGTGCCAGCAGCCCGGACAGGGGGCGTACTGAAGCTTTCTTT
>.|TRBJ1-5|.|TRBV7-2
CASSLGAGQPQHF
TGTGCCAGCAGCTTGGGGGCCGGCCAGCCCCAGCATTTT
>TRBD1|TRBJ2-1|.|TRBV6-4
CASSERTGSLRGEQFF
TGTGCCAGCAGTGAGAGGACAGGGTCACTGAGAGGTGAGCAGTTCTTC
>.|TRBJ1-3|.|TRBV4-1
CASSQGGASGNTIYF
TGCGCCAGCAGCCAAGGGGGAGCCTCTGGAAACACCATATATTTT
>.|TRBJ2-7|.|TRBV7-8
CASSPNRDEQYF
TGTGCCAGCAGCCCGAACCGGGACGAGCAGTACTTC